The 31 T cell receptor beta chains presented below share a single source sample, sequenced in a study of human T cells and chemical hapten exposure. Each CDR3 protein is one row after TCRdb ran MiXCR on the RACE reads. Of tens of thousands of distinct CDR3 sequences in the sample, about 11% were seen once. Time point here: pre-sensitization, week 0. Treatment defined: therapeutic diphenylcyclopropenone sensitization with weekly scalp DPC. The source material was whole blood, sampled in connection with sensitization to the hapten diphenylcyclopropenone (DPC). The origin of the receptors is a woman in her thirties or forties with alopecia areata. Some clones in this sample may be carry-over from other donors' samples.

This clonotype has just a few counts. The chain carries TRBV2 and TRBJ2-7; weak D call: TRBD1 (5 bases). CDR3 size: 14 residues. V was shortened by 4 bases and J by 1 base, with 11 bases between the two germline ends. CDR1 is SNHLY, CDR2 FYNNEI, per germline. The CDR3: CASSATVDSYEQYF. CDR3 bases: TGTGCCAGCAGTGCGACAGTAGATTCCTACGAGCAGTACTTC.

The table lists this clonotype with many counts. The rearrangement links TRBV29-1 to TRBJ2-7, with 9 positions matching TRBD1. V lost 7 bases, J lost 3 bases, and 4 bases stayed unmatched. CDR1 and CDR2 (germline): SQVTM, ANQGSEA. This CDR3 is 12 amino acids long. For the CDR3, the DNA is TGCAGCGGCGGACAGGGGCTCTACGAGCAGTACTTC. Translation gives CSGGQGLYEQYF.

This clonotype was seen many times. V gene TRBV12-3 or TRBV12-4 combines with J gene TRBJ1-2; perhaps TRBD1 as D (5 bases). The V and J ends lost 1 base and 1 base respectively, with 19 bases between them. This CDR3 is built from 18 residues. CDR3 DNA sequence: TGTGCCAGCAGTTTAGGTGGTACAGGTATAATGGGTAACTATGGCTACACCTTC. Its protein is CASSLGGTGIMGNYGYTF.

This clonotype was seen ten or more times. The J gene is TRBJ2-7, the V gene TRBV11-2; weak D call: TRBD2 (6 bases). Germline loops: CDR1 SGHAT, CDR2 FQNNGV. The CDR3 has 15 residues. Between the trimmed V and J ends, which lost 6 bases and 3 bases, there was a span of 18 bases. CDR3 protein: CASSFPIGGVYEQYF. CDR3 DNA sequence: TGTGCCAGCAGTTTCCCTATAGGAGGGGTCTACGAGCAGTACTTC.

The rearrangement links TRBV3-1 to TRBJ2-7; D not resolved. Germline V CDR1 and CDR2: LGHDT, YNNKEL (reference sequence). This CDR3 has 11 residues. The V end was cut by 3 bases, the J end by 4 bases, with 4 bases between. The CDR3 coding sequence is TGTGCCAGCAGCCAGCGTTACGAGCAGTACTTC. Translation gives CASSQRYEQYF.

This clonotype was recorded many times. V usage is TRBV7-9 and J usage is TRBJ1-3, with TRBD1 identical over 8 bases. The CDR3 has 15 amino acids. Trimming at V came to 5 bases and at J to 3 bases, leaving 6 bases not matched to a gene. Germline assignment: CDR1 SEHNR and CDR2 FQNEAQ (reference sequence). The CDR3 is CASSDQGANGNTIYF. The CDR3, as DNA: TGTGCCAGCAGCGACCAGGGGGCCAATGGAAACACCATATATTTT.

This chain uses TRBV5-1 with TRBJ2-7; weak D call: TRBD1 (5 bases). Trimming cost V 5 bases and J 0 bases, with 6 bases left between them. The CDR3 has 12 residues. Germline CDR1 and CDR2: SGHRS and YFSETQ. CDR3 region: CASRQASYEQYF. CDR3 DNA sequence: TGCGCCAGCAGACAGGCCTCCTACGAGCAGTACTTC. The full variable domain, completed using reference TRBV5-1 and TRBJ2-7, is KAGVTQTPRYLIKTRGQQVTLSCSPISGHRSVSWYQQTPGQGLQFLFEYFSETQRNKGNFPGRFSGRQFSNSRSEMNVSTLELGDSALYLCASRQASYEQYFGPGTRLTVT.

The chain is built from TRBV5-1 and TRBJ2-1, with D unresolved. CDR3 length: 14 amino acids. Trimming left V 2 bases short and J 6 bases short, with 12 bases between. Germline-derived CDR1 and CDR2 are SGHRS and YFSETQ. The CDR3 nucleotides are TGCGCCAGCAGCTTAAGGGATCCGGGCAATGAGCAGTTCTTC. Protein product: CASSLRDPGNEQFF.

Many counts were recorded for this clonotype. V usage is TRBV6-2 or TRBV6-3 and J usage is TRBJ1-5, with 7 bases that match TRBD1. Germline loops: CDR1 MNHEY, CDR2 SVGEGT. CDR3 size: 18 residues. The V segment lost 0 bases and the J segment 0 bases; nucleotides outside the gene matches: 8. CDR3 sequence (DNA): TGTGCCAGCAGTTACTCCCGACAGGGAGCGATTAGCAATCAGCCCCAGCATTTT. Its translation is CASSYSRQGAISNQPQHF.

In this sample, this clonotype turned up many times. The chain couples TRBV20-1 to TRBJ2-1; 14 bases match TRBD2. Germline values: CDR1 DFQATT, CDR2 SNEGSKA (reference sequence). After removal of 6 bases from V and 9 bases from J, the junction contained 10 bases not matched to a gene. CDR3 length: 15 residues. CDR3 residues: CSATTTSGGAGEQFF. CDR3 nucleotides: TGCAGTGCAACAACGACTAGCGGGGGGGCCGGTGAGCAGTTCTTC.

The CDR3 DNA follows: TGTGCCAGCAGCCAACTCACCCGGGACAGGGGTGGCTACACCTTC. It specifies CASSQLTRDRGGYTF. The genes are TRBV7-2 and TRBJ1-2; 10 bases are a match to TRBD1. Germline trimming cut 5 bases from V and 7 bases from J; bases unmatched to any gene: 10. Germline V gene lookup returns CDR1 SGHTA and CDR2 FQGNSA. This CDR3 is built from 15 residues.

The table lists this clonotype with many counts. As DNA, the CDR3 is TGTGCCAGCAGCTCCTCGACGGACACTGAAGCTTTCTTT. This codes for CASSSSTDTEAFF. The rearrangement links TRBV7-3 to TRBJ1-1; no firm D call. The CDR3 has 13 amino acids. Trimming stripped 4 bases from V and 3 bases from J, with 9 bases between. CDR1 is SGHTA and CDR2 is FQGTGA in the germline V gene. Based on the CDR3 plus reference TRBV7-3 and TRBJ1-1, the full variable domain is GAGVSQTPSNKVTEKGKYVELRCDPISGHTALYWYRQSLGQGPEFLIYFQGTGAADDSGLPNDRFFAVRPEGSVSTLKIQRTERGDSAVYLCASSSSTDTEAFFGQGTRLTVV.

J is TRBJ2-3 and V is TRBV7-2; D is uncertain. From germline, CDR1 is SGHTA and CDR2 FQGNSA. The CDR3 is 13 residues long. V was pared by 7 bases and J by 0 bases, with 8 bases between. The CDR3 sequence: CASTRSSTDTQYF. CDR3 DNA: TGTGCCAGCACTCGGTCTAGCACAGATACGCAGTATTTT.

This clonotype was found a few times. V and J are TRBV20-1 and TRBJ2-3; D possibly corresponds to TRBD1 (6 bases). V lost 4 bases and J 0 bases, leaving 14 bases between the germline ends. Germline lookup yields CDR1 DFQATT and CDR2 SNEGSKA (reference sequence). The CDR3 runs 15 residues. CDR3 in DNA: TGCAGTGCTACTACCCCGGGACAAAGCACAGATACGCAGTATTTT. Its translation: CSATTPGQSTDTQYF.

This clonotype was seen a handful of times. The V and J genes are TRBV5-4 and TRBJ2-5; 7 bases align to TRBD1. Germline CDR1 SGHNT, CDR2 YYREEE (reference sequence). With V trimmed by 0 bases and J by 2 bases, 4 bases remained unmatched. The CDR3 has 15 residues. This CDR3 reads CASSLEGTVQETQYF. CDR3 bases: TGTGCCAGCAGCTTGGAAGGGACAGTACAAGAGACCCAGTACTTC.

The sample holds many counts of this clonotype. The V call is TRBV7-6, the J call TRBJ2-1; D is perhaps TRBD2 (5 bases). Germline V gene lookup returns CDR1 SGHVS and CDR2 FNYEAQ. The CDR3 loop spans 17 amino acids. Between the trimmed V and J ends, which lost 5 bases and 1 base, there was a span of 18 bases. CDR3 protein: CASSPRTGAVSYNEQFF. CDR3 in DNA: TGTGCCAGCAGCCCCCGGACTGGCGCTGTTTCCTACAATGAGCAGTTCTTC.

There are many counts of this clonotype. The chain recombines TRBV4-1 with TRBJ1-4; 8 nucleotides line up with TRBD1. V lost 3 bases and J lost 4; bases outside the gene matches: 4. Germline assignment: CDR1 MGHRA and CDR2 YSYEKL. This CDR3 spans 15 amino acids. The CDR3 nucleotides read TGCGCCAGCAGCCACCAACAGGGGGTTAATGAAAAACTGTTTTTT. It translates to CASSHQQGVNEKLFF.

The rearrangement uses TRBV27 and TRBJ1-5; the D gene is possibly TRBD1 (6 bases). CDR1 and CDR2 (germline): MNHEY, SMNVEV (reference sequence). The CDR3 extends over 15 amino acids. V shed 7 bases and J shed 1 base, with 14 bases lying between them. The DNA for the CDR3 is TGTGCCAGCAAGGGGAGACAGGCCAGCAATCAGCCCCAGCATTTT. Translated, it gives CASKGRQASNQPQHF.

Only a few counts were recorded for this clonotype. The V gene is TRBV4-3, the J gene TRBJ2-2; D is unresolved. The CDR3 has 14 residues. Deletions cut 5 bases from V and 5 bases from J, with 12 bases between. CDR1 is LGHNA and CDR2 is YSLEER in the germline V gene. The CDR3 loop reads CASSTRHRTGELFF. DNA of the CDR3: TGCGCCAGCAGCACCCGGCATCGGACCGGGGAGCTGTTTTTT.

Remarks on this clonotype: Without the conserved terminal phenylalanine or tryptophan, this CDR3 likely stems from a read error. The chain recombines TRBV4-3 with TRBJ1-3; no definite D call. V gave up 0 bases and J gave up 3 bases, with 9 bases separating them. The CDR3 runs to 15 residues. CDR1 and CDR2 (germline): LGHNA, YSLEER. The CDR3 nucleotides are TGCGCCAGCAGCCAAGATCAAGGGAGTGGAAACACCATATATGAT. It translates to CASSQDQGSGNTIYD.

In its sample, this clonotype was seen many times. The CDR3 region is CASSTRARLMAFF. The CDR3 bases are TGTGCCAGCAGCACGAGGGCTAGGTTAATGGCTTTCTTT. The chain recombines TRBV7-2 with TRBJ1-1; unclear D gene. The CDR3 extends over 13 amino acids. Germline lookup yields CDR1 SGHTA and CDR2 FQGNSA. The germline V and J ends were trimmed by 5 bases and 11 bases, with 18 bases remaining between them.

The rearrangement uses TRBV29-1 and TRBJ2-7, with D possibly TRBD1 on 5 matching bases. Germline V gene sequence: CDR1 SQVTM, CDR2 ANQGSEA. The CDR3 covers 11 residues. Trimming stripped 6 bases from V and 5 bases from J, with 11 bases between. CDR3 DNA: TGCAGCGTGTCAGGGTACCACGAGCAGTACTTC. Translating it yields CSVSGYHEQYF.

This clonotype was seen a handful of times. The chain carries TRBV7-6 and TRBJ1-4; possibly TRBD1 for D (6 bases). Germline lookup yields CDR1 SGHVS and CDR2 FNYEAQ. V dropped 5 bases and J dropped 7 bases, with 17 bases sitting between them. This CDR3 has 15 residues. CDR3 protein: CASSLNRERAEKLFF. In DNA form, the CDR3 reads TGTGCCAGCAGCCTCAACAGGGAACGGGCTGAAAAACTGTTTTTT.

V usage is TRBV7-9 and J usage is TRBJ1-5; the D is unclear. V was pared by 3 bases and J by 0 bases, with 3 bases between. CDR1 and CDR2 from the germline V gene are SEHNR and FQNEAQ (reference sequence). The CDR3 runs 13 residues. The CDR3 is CASSFHSNQPQHF. The CDR3 DNA is TGTGCCAGCAGCTTTCATAGCAATCAGCCCCAGCATTTT.

The rearrangement joins TRBV7-2 to TRBJ2-3, with D possibly TRBD2 on 5 matching bases. CDR3 length equals 12 residues. Germline values: CDR1 SGHTA, CDR2 FQGNSA. Between the trimmed V and J ends, which lost 4 bases and 6 bases, there was a span of 8 bases. The CDR3 region has the DNA TGTGCCAGCAGCTGGAGGCGGGATACGCAGTATTTT. Its translation: CASSWRRDTQYF.

The chain links TRBV7-9 to TRBJ2-7; weak D call: TRBD2 (5 bases). The CDR3 length is 14 residues. The ends were cut back, 0 bases at V and 5 bases at J, with 11 bases in the middle. CDR1 SEHNR and CDR2 FQNEAQ come from the germline V gene (reference sequence). The CDR3 sequence: CASSLAPGGNEQYF. CDR3 in DNA: TGTGCCAGCAGCTTAGCTCCCGGAGGCAACGAGCAGTACTTC. Supplemented by reference TRBV7-9 and TRBJ2-7, the full variable domain reads DTGVSQNPRHKITKRGQNVTFRCDPISEHNRLYWYRQTLGQGPEFLTYFQNEAQLEKSRLLSDRFSAERPKGSFSTLEIQRTEQGDSAMYLCASSLAPGGNEQYFGPGTRLTVT.

This clonotype was counted a few times. The chain employs TRBV20-1 and TRBJ1-1; no clear D gene. Trimming removed 3 bases at V and 0 bases at J, with 11 bases between. The germline V gene encodes CDR1 DFQATT and CDR2 SNEGSKA (reference sequence). The CDR3 consists of 14 residues. The CDR3 nucleotides read TGCAGTGCTAGGGCAGCCTCTATGAACACTGAAGCTTTCTTT. It specifies CSARAASMNTEAFF.

This clonotype was detected ten times or more. The chain is built from TRBV6-6 and TRBJ2-5; 7 nucleotides match TRBD2. Germline V gene data show CDR1 as MNHNY and CDR2 as SVGAGI (reference sequence). J lost 4 bases, V lost 7 bases, and 6 bases had no gene match. The CDR3 is 13 residues long. CDR3 sequence (DNA): TGTGCCAGCACCCATGGGGAGGGAGAGACCCAGTACTTC. Its translation is CASTHGEGETQYF.

The chain has TRBV7-2 and TRBJ2-1, with D unresolved. Germline V gives CDR1 SGHTA, CDR2 FQGNSA. V was cut by 5 bases and J by 4 bases, with 15 bases left in between. The CDR3 covers 15 residues. CDR3 loop: CASSRNYELYNEQFF. The DNA for the CDR3 is TGTGCCAGCAGCCGAAACTACGAGCTGTACAATGAGCAGTTCTTC.

This chain connects TRBV5-4 to TRBJ2-3; D is ambiguous. The CDR3 has 12 residues. Trimming left V 5 bases short and J 1 base short, with 5 bases between. CDR1 and CDR2 from the germline V gene are SGHNT and YYREEE (reference sequence). CDR3 protein: CASSRGTDTQYF. The CDR3 DNA follows: TGTGCCAGCAGTAGGGGCACAGATACGCAGTATTTT.

This clonotype was seen a few times. The V call is TRBV19, the J call TRBJ1-1; D is possibly TRBD1 (5 bases). Germline V CDR1 and CDR2: LNHDA, SQIVND (reference sequence). With 5 bases removed from V and 4 bases from J, the gap between germline ends came to 20 bases. The length of the CDR3 is 16 residues. CDR3 protein: CASSPWDGPLLTEAFF. The CDR3 DNA reads TGTGCCAGTAGTCCTTGGGACGGACCTCTTCTCACTGAAGCTTTCTTT.